This T cell receptor (beta chain) was recorded in a study of monozygotic twins with inflammatory bowel disease. In eight separate reactions per sample, cDNA was generated. The template-switching step introduced UMIs that carried a 6-nucleotide sample barcode. TCRdb reprocessed the 5' RACE reads and keeps a single row for each CDR3 protein, giving no DNA. The repertoire table contains about 210,000 distinct CDR3 sequences. Details on this clonotype: What it binds is unknown.

Study-wide results and caveats: Support was absent for any single strong signal or clonotype linked to IBD. The co-twins with IBD showed lower TCRbeta diversity (inverse Simpson) than their healthy siblings.

Sequenced material: blood. This TCR was recovered from a human donor with ulcerative colitis or Crohn's disease, or a healthy co-twin of an affected twin (not recorded which).

CDR3 amino acids: CASSYRGEGYEQYF. V is TRBV5-1 and J is TRBJ2-7; TCRdb reports TRBD1, a call that lacks DNA to check it against. The germline V gene encodes CDR1 SGHRS and CDR2 YFSETQ. The CDR3 runs 14 residues.